The 11 T cell receptor beta chains reported below all come from one sample, sequenced in a study of radiation and T cells in renal cell carcinoma. Clones were sequenced by immunoSEQ multiplex PCR, and TCRdb holds only the in-frame ones, with some missing. Here the sample spans about 59,000 clones, approximately 84% being singletons. Noted time point: baseline pretreatment blood. Sample treatment: 15 Gy SBRT to primary tumor, nephrectomy 4 weeks later. The input for sequencing was blood, taken from a patient whose treatment included radiotherapy and nephrectomy. Receptors originate from a man between 60 and 70 years old with renal cell carcinoma.

This chain joins TRBV28 and TRBJ1-5; the match to TRBD1 covers 8 bases. Trimming took 3 bases from V and 6 from J; bases not matched to a gene: 4. CDR1 MDHEN and CDR2 SYDVKM come from the germline V gene. This CDR3 region has 14 residues. CDR3 nucleotide sequence: TGTGCCAGCAGTTTGGCAGGGGGCGTTCAGCCCCAGCATTTT. Encoded protein: CASSLAGGVQPQHF.

The genes are TRBV19 and TRBJ1-2; D call uncertain. Trimming left V 7 bases short and J 5 bases short, with 17 bases between. Per germline, CDR1 LNHDA and CDR2 SQIVND (reference sequence). This CDR3 has 14 residues. CDR3 DNA: TGTGCCAGTACCTTGTCCACAGTGCCATATGGCTACACCTTC. This translates into CASTLSTVPYGYTF. Full variable domain (outside the CDR3, taken from reference TRBV19 and TRBJ1-2): DGGITQSPKYLFRKEGQNVTLSCEQNLNHDAMYWYRQDPGQGLRLIYYSQIVNDFQKGDIAEGYSVSREKKESFPLTVTSAQKNPTAFYLCASTLSTVPYGYTFGSGTRLTVV.

The chain joins TRBV5-5 to TRBJ2-2, with TRBD2 identical over 13 bases. The V gene end was trimmed by 4 bases and the J gene end by 1 base; junction bases not matched to a gene: 13. CDR3 length: 20 residues. Germline CDR1 is SGHKS and CDR2 is YYEKEE (reference sequence). The CDR3 loop is CASSTEGLAGRIGNTGELFF. The CDR3 DNA reads TGTGCCAGCAGCACAGAGGGACTAGCGGGAAGGATCGGGAACACCGGGGAGCTGTTTTTT. The variable domain in full, completed from reference TRBV5-5 and TRBJ2-2, reads DAGVTQSPTHLIKTRGQQVTLRCSPISGHKSVSWYQQVLGQGPQFIFQYYEKEERGRGNFPDRFSARQFPNYSSELNVNALLLGDSALYLCASSTEGLAGRIGNTGELFFGEGSRLTVL.

The chain uses TRBV14 and TRBJ1-1; D not resolved. Per the germline V gene, CDR1 is SGHDN and CDR2 is FVKESK. The V end lost 0 bases, the J end lost 4 bases, and 12 bases lay between the germline ends. The CDR3 loop spans 15 amino acids. This CDR3 reads CASSQEQLLGTEAFF. As DNA, the CDR3 is TGTGCCAGCAGCCAAGAACAGCTATTGGGCACTGAAGCTTTCTTT.

The genes are TRBV2 and TRBJ1-5; D not resolved. The CDR3 consists of 15 residues. V lost 6 bases to trimming and J lost 1 base, with 13 bases between them. The V gene's germline CDR1 is SNHLY and CDR2 FYNNEI. CDR3 sequence (DNA): TGTGCCAGCAGCTTAACCTTGAGGAGCAATCAGCCCCAGCATTTT. Translation: CASSLTLRSNQPQHF.

The rearrangement links TRBV5-1 to TRBJ2-2; D is uncertain. Trimming took 1 base from V and 1 from J, leaving 5 bases between them. The CDR3 contains 14 residues. Germline V gene lookup returns CDR1 SGHRS and CDR2 YFSETQ. The CDR3, as DNA: TGCGCCAGCAGCTTGTGGGAGAACACCGGGGAGCTGTTTTTT. Residues: CASSLWENTGELFF.

This clone was recorded only once. The chain's CDR3 is CASSLALAGIAQFF. CDR3 sequence (DNA): TGCGCCAGCAGCTTGGCCCTAGCGGGAATAGCGCAGTTCTTC. The chain recombines TRBV5-1 with TRBJ2-1; the match to TRBD2 covers 9 bases. With 0 bases clipped from V and 12 bases from J, the junction kept 7 bases outside the gene matches. CDR1 SGHRS and CDR2 YFSETQ come from the germline V gene. The CDR3 has 14 amino acids.

The genes are TRBV5-4 and TRBJ2-3, with D perhaps matching TRBD2 (5 bases). The germline V gene has CDR1 SGHNT and CDR2 YYREEE (reference sequence). Deletions cut 4 bases from V and 0 bases from J, with 15 bases between. The CDR3 is 16 residues long. CDR3 coding DNA: TGTGCCAGCAGCCCCCCCGCGGGCACGAGCACAGATACGCAGTATTTT. This codes for CASSPPAGTSTDTQYF. Drawing the rest from reference TRBV5-4 and TRBJ2-3, the complete variable domain is ETGVTQSPTHLIKTRGQQVTLRCSSQSGHNTVSWYQQALGQGPQFIFQYYREEENGRGNFPPRFSGLQFPNYSSELNVNALELDDSALYLCASSPPAGTSTDTQYFGPGTRLTVL.

The CDR3 spells CASSPNAPQGWYEQYV. CDR3 DNA: TGCGCCAGCAGCCCTAACGCCCCCCAGGGGTGGTACGAGCAGTACGTC. The rearrangement joins TRBV5-1 to TRBJ2-7; D possibly corresponds to TRBD1 (6 bases). The CDR3 is 16 amino acids. With 4 bases removed from V and 4 bases from J, the gap between germline ends came to 21 bases. Germline V lookup: CDR1 SGHRS, CDR2 YFSETQ.

This clone is a singleton in its sample. This rearrangement joins TRBV19 to TRBJ1-5, with D hard to call. The length of the CDR3 is 13 residues. Germline values: CDR1 LNHDA, CDR2 SQIVND (reference sequence). Trimming cost V 7 bases and J 6 bases, with 13 bases left between them. The CDR3 DNA reads as TGTGCCAGTACCCCGACACCGCTTCAGCCCCAGCATTTT. This codes for CASTPTPLQPQHF.

The count of this clone is one. The CDR3 is CASSVGTSWAGELFF. DNA for the CDR3: TGTGCCAGCAGCGTAGGGACTTCGTGGGCCGGGGAGCTGTTTTTT. The chain couples TRBV9 to TRBJ2-2, with D perhaps matching TRBD2 (5 bases). The CDR3 is 15 amino acids. Germline-derived CDR1 and CDR2 are SGDLS and YYNGEE. V was cut by 0 bases and J by 6 bases, with 12 bases left in between.